The clone carrying this TCR beta chain appeared a few times. The study used a library that attached unique molecular identifiers to individual cDNA molecules. TCRdb ran MiXCR on the RACE reads and lists one entry per CDR3 protein. The sample includes fewer than 300,000 distinct CDR3 sequences, around 9.3% of them seen just once. Time point here: pre-sensitization, week 0. Described treatment: therapeutic diphenylcyclopropenone sensitization with weekly scalp DPC. The study drew its donors from alopecia patients who were 18 to 70 years old and suitable for DPC. Extraction yielded total RNA from whole blood (unfractionated). The length of the CDR3 is 17 residues. V lost 6 bases and J lost 4; bases outside the gene matches: 10. Germline-derived CDR1 and CDR2 are DFQATT and SNEGSKA (reference sequence). The data derive from a study of human T cells and chemical hapten exposure. In the study overall: Donors were sensitized with 2% DPC on the upper inner arm.

The material was whole blood, obtained in connection with sensitization to the hapten diphenylcyclopropenone (DPC). The clonotype was recovered from a woman aged 40 to 49 with alopecia areata. Some clones in this sample may be carry-over from other donors' samples. This rearrangement joins TRBV20-1 to TRBJ2-3, with 16 bases lining up with TRBD2. For the CDR3, the DNA is TGCAGTGCCAGCGGGACTAGCGGGAGGGTTTCCCCAGATACGCAGTATTTT. Translated: CSASGTSGRVSPDTQYF.